Below, one TCR beta chain is given with its context. These data belong to a study of T-cell reconstitution after alpha-beta-depleted transplantation in children. The library targeted TCRbeta and was prepared with unique molecular identifiers. MiXCR, run by TCRdb on the PCR reads, gives a single entry per CDR3 protein. The sample consists of under 750,000 distinct CDR3 sequences, more than 20% of them appearing once. The input for sequencing was PBMCs, mostly from graft donor cells, taken 360 days after TCRalphabeta/CD19-depleted stem cell transplant. This TCR derives from a boy in the first two years of life who had a stem cell transplant for acute myeloid leukemia, so the T cells may come from the graft donor.

This CDR3 reads CASSPIGSILSNTGELFF. The CDR3 region has the DNA TGTGCCAGCTCACCTATTGGCAGTATACTATCCAACACCGGGGAGCTGTTTTTT. V is TRBV18 and J is TRBJ2-2; D gene uncertain. Trimming took 3 bases from V and 2 from J, leaving 19 bases between them. Germline-derived CDR1 and CDR2 are KGHSH and LQKENI. The CDR3 is 18 amino acids.